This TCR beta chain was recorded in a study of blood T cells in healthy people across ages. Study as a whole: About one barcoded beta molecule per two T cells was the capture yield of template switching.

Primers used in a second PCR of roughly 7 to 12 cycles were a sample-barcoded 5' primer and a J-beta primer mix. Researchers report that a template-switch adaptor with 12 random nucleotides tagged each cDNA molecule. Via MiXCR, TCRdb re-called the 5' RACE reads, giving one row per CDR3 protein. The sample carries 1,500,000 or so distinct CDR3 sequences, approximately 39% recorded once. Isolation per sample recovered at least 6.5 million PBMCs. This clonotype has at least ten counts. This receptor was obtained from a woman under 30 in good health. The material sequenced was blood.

In DNA form, the CDR3 reads TGCGCCAGCAGCCAACCTTTCAGGCGCCGCGCCTACAATGAGCAGTTCTTC. It specifies CASSQPFRRRAYNEQFF. The V and J genes are TRBV4-1 and TRBJ2-1, with D uncertain. V dropped 2 bases and J dropped 2 bases, with 16 bases sitting between them. The length of the CDR3 is 17 residues. Germline V gives CDR1 MGHRA, CDR2 YSYEKL.